The source of this T cell receptor (beta chain) is a study of blood T cell repertoires in COVID-19. Turning to the study itself: PBMCs, B-cell-depleted T cells, or T cells provided the cDNA or gDNA that made up the material.

Trimming took 3 bases from V and 0 from J, leaving 13 bases between them. Germline lookup yields CDR1 KGHDR and CDR2 SFDVKD. The CDR3 is 16 amino acids. Authors' methods: Nucleated cell counts were estimated from reference gene primer amplification. Method: immunoSEQ multiplex PCR; TCRdb's copy keeps in-frame clones and lacks some. V and J calls and clone size are as listed in that table; D and trimming were resolved from the DNA. The sample yields about 270,000 clones, roughly 85% seen once. Sequencing was performed on peripheral blood. The receptor comes from a woman in her sixties or seventies with acute or convalescent COVID-19. This chain uses TRBV24-1 with TRBJ2-5; tentatively, D is TRBD2 (6 bases). CDR3 sequence (DNA): TGTGCCACCAGTGATGCGGGACGGACGTACCAAGAGACCCAGTACTTC. Translation gives CATSDAGRTYQETQYF.